Sequencing of this T cell receptor beta chain was carried out in a study of T cells after yellow fever vaccination (dated by TCRdb to about 2019). About the study as a whole: Libraries from fractions with low cell numbers were prepared with the SMART-Seq v4 Ultra Low Input RNA kit. To follow T-cell clones before and after primary and booster YFV17D yellow fever vaccination, bulk TCR alpha and beta repertoires were sequenced over time. Blood was collected at multiple timepoints before and after primary and secondary immunization, and bulk PBMC replicates and cell subsets were isolated. The cohort comprised two healthy male donors, one aged 18 to 30 and one aged 30 to 40 years.

The CDR3 contains 15 residues, cysteine and phenylalanine counted. Solely the CDR3 DNA is kept, with 45 bases framed from the first base. The junction shows trimming of 2 bases on V and 5 bases on J, plus 16 bases between the germline ends. For CDR1 and CDR2, the germline V gene lists MNHEY and SVGAGI. As regards this clonotype: What antigen it recognizes has not been identified. Base qualities are not provided; no much larger clone lies one nucleotide away.

Synthesis of TCR cDNA relied on 5'RACE template switching, a step that introduced a universal primer site along with unique molecular identifiers. cDNA synthesis was primed from both the TCR alpha and TCR beta constant segments. Libraries were amplified in two PCR steps, with sample barcodes and sequencing adapters added in the second step. Sequencing of the libraries was done on either Illumina HiSeq 2500 (2x100 bp) or NovaSeq (2x150 bp). From the authors' description of their analysis: Demultiplexing of reads and collapsing into UMI consensus sequences were performed with MIGEC, and V(D)J alignment was carried out with MiXCR. Using edgeR on replicate PBMC samples, clonotypes were called vaccine-responding if FDR was below 0.01 and the log2 fold change was above 5 up to day 15. Bulk clonotypes were assigned CD4 or CD8 identity according to which sequenced CD4 or CD8 repertoire held them at higher abundance. TCRdb passed the public sequencing reads through fastp at Q25 and MiXCR, retaining productive beta sequences. Each entry merges the rows of one CDR3 protein and shows their most common DNA and genes. Here the V and J calls rest on TCRdb's processing, not on the authors' analysis. A total of 500,000 to 550,000 distinct CDR3 sequences appear in this sample, 21% of them only once. The top ten constitute roughly a sixth of the sample.

The treatment or condition label on this specimen signifies: live attenuated yellow fever vaccine strain. At each blood-draw timepoint, two biological replicates of bulk PBMCs were collected. A standard Ficoll-Paque protocol was used to isolate PBMCs from peripheral blood. RNA was extracted with TriZol from bulk PBMCs, CD4 and CD8 fractions, and dextramer-positive and dextramer-negative fractions. Beyond this particular receptor, the publication reports: The secondary T-cell response was weaker than the primary response but faster, peaking on day 5 instead of day 15. Because the study included only a couple of donors, the extent to which the findings can be generalized is limited. Most clones expanded after primary vaccination (about 96% of CD4 and roughly 88% of CD8) were re-detected after the booster, suggesting that broad memory maintenance occurred. A small share of clonotypes occurred in both CD4 and CD8 compartments, likely arising from convergent recombination. Computational filtering was required because FACS-sorted repertoires could contain abundant contaminating clonotypes from the bulk population.

The sample was PBMCs, taken roughly 20 days after the first yellow fever vaccination. This receptor was taken from a man aged 18 to 35 who received the YFV17D yellow fever vaccine. The chain couples TRBV6-5 to TRBJ2-7; tentative D gene TRBD1, with 6 bases matching. The DNA sequence reads TGTGCCAGCAGTTACGCAACAGGGAGTCGCAACGAGCAGTACTTC. This gives the protein CASSYATGSRNEQYF.